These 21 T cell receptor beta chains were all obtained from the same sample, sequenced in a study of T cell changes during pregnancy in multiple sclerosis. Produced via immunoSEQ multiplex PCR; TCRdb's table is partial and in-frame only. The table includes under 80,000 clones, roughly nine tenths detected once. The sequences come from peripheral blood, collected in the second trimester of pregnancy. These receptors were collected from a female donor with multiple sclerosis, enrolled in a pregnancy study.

CDR3 region: CASSRTGTEAFF. CDR3 bases: TGTGCCAGCAGTAGAACAGGGACTGAAGCTTTCTTT. J is TRBJ1-1 and V is TRBV27, with D maybe TRBD1 (6 bases). Germline V gene sequence: CDR1 MNHEY, CDR2 SMNVEV (reference sequence). The V end lost 5 bases, the J end lost 5 bases, and 9 bases lay between the germline ends. The CDR3 is made up of 12 amino acids.

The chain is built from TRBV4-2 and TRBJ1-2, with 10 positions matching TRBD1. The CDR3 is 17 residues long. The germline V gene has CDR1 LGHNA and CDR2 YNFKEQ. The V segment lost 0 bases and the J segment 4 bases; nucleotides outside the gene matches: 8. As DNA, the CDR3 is TGTGCCAGCAGCCAAGATAGGTCGACAGGGGGCAGCTATGGCTACACCTTC. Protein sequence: CASSQDRSTGGSYGYTF.

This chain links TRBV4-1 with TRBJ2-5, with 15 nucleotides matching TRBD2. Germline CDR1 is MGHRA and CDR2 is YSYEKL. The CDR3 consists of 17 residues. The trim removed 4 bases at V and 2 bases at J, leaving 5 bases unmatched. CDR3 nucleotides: TGCGCCAGCAGCCCAGGACTAGCGGGGGGGGTACAAGAGACCCAGTACTTC. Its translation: CASSPGLAGGVQETQYF.

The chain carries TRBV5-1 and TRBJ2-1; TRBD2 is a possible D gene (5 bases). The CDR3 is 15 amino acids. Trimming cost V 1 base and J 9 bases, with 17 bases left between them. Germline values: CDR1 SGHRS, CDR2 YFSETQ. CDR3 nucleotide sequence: TGCGCCAGCAGCTTGCGTAGCGTAGTCAGAGGTGAGCAGTTCTTC. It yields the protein CASSLRSVVRGEQFF.

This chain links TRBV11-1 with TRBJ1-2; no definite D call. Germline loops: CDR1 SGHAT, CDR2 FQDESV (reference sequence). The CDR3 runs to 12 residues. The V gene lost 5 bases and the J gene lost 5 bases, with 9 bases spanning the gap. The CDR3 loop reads CASSSDGYGYTF. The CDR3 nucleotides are TGTGCCAGCAGCAGCGACGGATATGGCTACACCTTC.

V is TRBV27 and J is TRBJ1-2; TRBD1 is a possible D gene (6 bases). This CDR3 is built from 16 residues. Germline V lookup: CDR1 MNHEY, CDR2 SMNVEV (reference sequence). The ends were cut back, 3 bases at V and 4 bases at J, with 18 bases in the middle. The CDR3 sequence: CASSLTHRGGAYGYTF. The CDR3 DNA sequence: TGTGCCAGCAGTTTGACCCACCGCGGGGGCGCCTATGGCTACACCTTC.

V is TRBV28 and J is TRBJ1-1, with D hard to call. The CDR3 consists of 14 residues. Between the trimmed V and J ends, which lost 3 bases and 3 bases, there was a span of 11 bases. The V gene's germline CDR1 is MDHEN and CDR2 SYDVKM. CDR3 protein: CASSLHGSDTEAFF. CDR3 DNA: TGTGCCAGCAGTTTGCACGGGTCTGACACTGAAGCTTTCTTT.

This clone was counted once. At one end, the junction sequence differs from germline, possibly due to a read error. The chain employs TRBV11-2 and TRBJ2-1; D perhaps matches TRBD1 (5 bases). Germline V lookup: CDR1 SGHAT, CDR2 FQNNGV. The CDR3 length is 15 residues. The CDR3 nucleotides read TGTGCCAGCAGTTTAGATCTAACAGGCGGCAATGAGCAGTTCTTC. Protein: CASSLDLTGGNEQFF.

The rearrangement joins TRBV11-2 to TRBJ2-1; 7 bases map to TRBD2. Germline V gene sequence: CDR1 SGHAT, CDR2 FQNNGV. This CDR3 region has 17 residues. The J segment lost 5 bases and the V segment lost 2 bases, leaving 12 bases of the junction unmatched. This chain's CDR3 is CASSLIIRGTTHNEQFF. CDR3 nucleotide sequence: TGTGCCAGCAGCTTAATCATCCGGGGGACTACCCACAATGAGCAGTTCTTC.

The CDR3 protein is CASSPGEIYEQYF. CDR3 sequence (DNA): TGTGCCAGCAGCCCCGGGGAGATCTACGAGCAGTACTTC. This chain connects TRBV11-2 to TRBJ2-7; possible D gene TRBD2, 5 bases. Germline V gives CDR1 SGHAT, CDR2 FQNNGV. The CDR3 runs to 13 residues. V was shortened by 5 bases and J by 3 bases, with 11 bases between the two germline ends.

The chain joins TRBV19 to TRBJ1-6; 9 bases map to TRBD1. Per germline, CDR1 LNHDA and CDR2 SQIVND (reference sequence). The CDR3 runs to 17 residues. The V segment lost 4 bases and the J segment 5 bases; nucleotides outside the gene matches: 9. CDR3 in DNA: TGTGCCAGTAGTACACTCCGGGACAGGGAAGATAATTCACCCCTCCACTTT. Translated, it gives CASSTLRDREDNSPLHF.

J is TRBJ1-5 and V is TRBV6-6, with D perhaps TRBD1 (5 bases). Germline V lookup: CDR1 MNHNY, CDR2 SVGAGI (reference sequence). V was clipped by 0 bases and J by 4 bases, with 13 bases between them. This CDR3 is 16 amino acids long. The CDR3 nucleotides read TGTGCCAGCAGTTACTCGAGCGGGGGAGCGAATCAGCCCCAGCATTTT. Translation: CASSYSSGGANQPQHF.

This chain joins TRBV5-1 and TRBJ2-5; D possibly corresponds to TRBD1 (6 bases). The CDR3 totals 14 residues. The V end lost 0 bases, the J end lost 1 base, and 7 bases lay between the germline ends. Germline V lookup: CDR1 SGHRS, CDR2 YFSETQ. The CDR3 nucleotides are TGCGCCAGCAGCTTGGGGGACACCCAAGAGACCCAGTACTTC. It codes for CASSLGDTQETQYF.

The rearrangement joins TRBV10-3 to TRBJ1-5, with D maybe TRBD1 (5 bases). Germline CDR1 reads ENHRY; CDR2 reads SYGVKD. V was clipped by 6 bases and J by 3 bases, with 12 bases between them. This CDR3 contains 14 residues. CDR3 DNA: TGTGCCATCAGCGGGGGAGCGGACAATCAGCCCCAGCATTTT. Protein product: CAISGGADNQPQHF.

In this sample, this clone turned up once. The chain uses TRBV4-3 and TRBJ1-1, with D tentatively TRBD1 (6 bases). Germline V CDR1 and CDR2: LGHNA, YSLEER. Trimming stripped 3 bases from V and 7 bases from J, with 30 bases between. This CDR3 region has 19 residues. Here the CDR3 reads CASSQALRQDNSAGNEAFF. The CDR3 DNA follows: TGCGCCAGCAGCCAGGCTTTGCGACAGGACAACTCGGCTGGGAATGAAGCTTTCTTT.

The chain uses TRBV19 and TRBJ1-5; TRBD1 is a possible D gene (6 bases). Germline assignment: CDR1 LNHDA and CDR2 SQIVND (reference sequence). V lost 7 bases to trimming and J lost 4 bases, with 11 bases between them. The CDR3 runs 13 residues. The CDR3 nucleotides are TGTGCCAGTACCGCAGGGGATAATCAGCCCCAGCATTTT. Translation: CASTAGDNQPQHF.

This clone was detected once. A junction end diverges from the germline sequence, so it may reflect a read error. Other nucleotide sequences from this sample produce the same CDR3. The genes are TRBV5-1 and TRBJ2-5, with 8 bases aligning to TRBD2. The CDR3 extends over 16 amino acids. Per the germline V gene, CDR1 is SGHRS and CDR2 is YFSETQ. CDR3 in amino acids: CASSTPSGTRQETQYF. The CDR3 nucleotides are TGTGCCAGCTCCACCCCCTCCGGGACTAGACAAGAGACCCAGTACTTC.

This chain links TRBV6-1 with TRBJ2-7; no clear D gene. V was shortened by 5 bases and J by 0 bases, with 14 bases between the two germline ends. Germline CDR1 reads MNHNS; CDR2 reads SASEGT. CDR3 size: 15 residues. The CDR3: CASSPTPKSSYEQYF. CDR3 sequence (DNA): TGTGCCAGCAGTCCCACCCCAAAGAGCTCCTACGAGCAGTACTTC.

The CDR3 reads CAISPGTGRYGYTF. DNA of the CDR3: TGTGCCATCAGTCCAGGGACAGGGCGCTATGGCTACACCTTC. The chain is built from TRBV10-3 and TRBJ1-2; 9 nucleotides line up with TRBD1. CDR1 is ENHRY, CDR2 SYGVKD, per germline. With 5 bases clipped from V and 4 bases from J, the junction kept 5 bases outside the gene matches. This CDR3 comprises 14 residues.

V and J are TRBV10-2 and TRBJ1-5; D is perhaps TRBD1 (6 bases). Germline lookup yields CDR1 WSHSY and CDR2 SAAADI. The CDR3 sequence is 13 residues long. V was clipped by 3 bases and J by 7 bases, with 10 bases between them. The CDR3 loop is CASSDRGGQPQHF. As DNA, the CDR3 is TGCGCCAGCAGTGACAGGGGTGGGCAGCCCCAGCATTTT.

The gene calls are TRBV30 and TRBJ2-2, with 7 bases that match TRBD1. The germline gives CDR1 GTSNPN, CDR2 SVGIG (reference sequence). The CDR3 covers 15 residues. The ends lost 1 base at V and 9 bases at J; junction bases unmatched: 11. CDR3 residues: CAWSGRTGSSRELFF. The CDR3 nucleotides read TGTGCCTGGAGTGGGAGGACAGGTTCTTCCCGGGAGCTGTTTTTT.